Following are 32 T cell receptor beta chains from one sample sequenced in a study of Graves' ophthalmopathy and Graves' hyperthyroidism. Amplification of TCR beta CDR3 regions used RNA transcripts. RT-PCR was first run with HTBI primers, then multiplex PCR in a second round. Each CDR3 protein is one row after TCRdb ran MiXCR on the multiplex PCR reads. The sample includes 400,000 to 500,000 distinct CDR3 sequences, under 25% of them seen just once. Material for sequencing was peripheral blood. The origin of the receptors is a woman aged 18-29 years with stable Graves' hyperthyroidism.

This clonotype has ten or more counts. The genes are TRBV27 and TRBJ1-5, with 8 bases matching TRBD1. CDR1 is MNHEY, CDR2 SMNVEV, per germline (reference sequence). The V and J ends lost 6 bases and 7 bases, in that order; junction bases with no gene match: 8. The CDR3 runs to 14 residues. The CDR3: CASSTGGSGQPQHF. The CDR3 bases are TGTGCCAGCAGCACAGGGGGGTCGGGACAGCCCCAGCATTTT.

At least ten counts were recorded for this clonotype. The V gene is TRBV6-1, the J gene TRBJ1-5, with 7 bases matching TRBD1. Trimming took 4 bases from V and 0 from J; bases not matched to a gene: 12. Germline V lookup: CDR1 MNHNS, CDR2 SASEGT. The CDR3 length is 18 residues. In nucleotides, the CDR3 is TGTGCCAGCAGTGTCCGGACAGGAGCAATTCATAGCAATCAGCCCCAGCATTTT. It codes for CASSVRTGAIHSNQPQHF.

This clonotype was recorded once. The chain links TRBV2 to TRBJ1-6; no firm D call. V lost 2 bases and J lost 2, with 10 bases in between. The germline gives CDR1 SNHLY, CDR2 FYNNEI. The CDR3 consists of 16 residues. The DNA for the CDR3 is TGTGCCAGCAGTGAAAGGGCCTTAACCTATAATTCACCCCTCCACTTT. Translating gives CASSERALTYNSPLHF.

This clonotype came up many times. The rearrangement joins TRBV5-4 to TRBJ1-2; D is unclear. CDR3 length: 13 amino acids. Trimming removed 7 bases at V and 4 bases at J, with 14 bases between. The germline CDR1 and CDR2 sequences are SGHNT and YYREEE (reference sequence). The CDR3 is CASGPMGSYGYTF. The CDR3 DNA reads TGTGCCAGCGGCCCCATGGGGAGCTATGGCTACACCTTC.

This clonotype was observed many times. The V gene is TRBV20-1, the J gene TRBJ2-4; 7 bases fit TRBD1. V shed 0 bases and J 4 bases; nucleotides not matched to a gene: 12. CDR1 and CDR2 (germline): DFQATT, SNEGSKA (reference sequence). This CDR3 is built from 17 residues. CDR3 in DNA: TGCAGTGCTAGAGACGCAATACCGGGACAGCTAAAAAACATTCAGTACTTC. This gives the protein CSARDAIPGQLKNIQYF.

The gene calls are TRBV30 and TRBJ1-2, with D tentatively TRBD1 (5 bases). Deletions cut 0 bases from V and 5 bases from J, with 13 bases between. The germline CDR1 and CDR2 sequences are GTSNPN and SVGIG (reference sequence). The CDR3 sequence is 14 residues long. This CDR3 is CAWSVPGRGYGYTF. CDR3 DNA sequence: TGTGCCTGGAGTGTCCCCGGGCGGGGGTATGGCTACACCTTC.

There are a few counts of this clonotype. This sequence joins TRBV6-1 and TRBJ2-4; possibly TRBD2 for D (6 bases). This CDR3 spans 14 amino acids. The ends were cut back, 6 bases at V and 4 bases at J, with 13 bases in the middle. Germline-derived CDR1 and CDR2 are MNHNS and SASEGT. In DNA form, the CDR3 reads TGTGCCAGCAGAGGAGGCGGGGAAAAAAACATTCAGTACTTC. Translation: CASRGGGEKNIQYF.

Many counts were recorded for this clonotype. The chain is built from TRBV29-1 and TRBJ2-7, with 10 bases lining up with TRBD2. The germline V gene has CDR1 SQVTM and CDR2 ANQGSEA. V lost 6 bases to trimming and J lost 4 bases; unmatched junction nucleotides: 9. This CDR3 region has 14 residues. In nucleotides, the CDR3 is TGCAGCGTGGTCCAAGCGGGAGGGAGTTACGAGCAGTACTTC. Translated, it gives CSVVQAGGSYEQYF.

This clonotype was counted many times. This may be a read error: a much more frequent sequence differs by one nucleotide. The rearrangement uses TRBV27 and TRBJ1-6, with no clear D. CDR1 is MNHEY and CDR2 is SMNVEV in the germline V gene (reference sequence). The CDR3 spans 12 residues. Between the trimmed V and J ends, which lost 4 bases and 8 bases, there was a span of 6 bases. CDR3 sequence: CASSWRDSPLHF. The CDR3 region has the DNA TGTGCCAGCAGTTGGAGGGATTCACCCCTCCACTTT.

The V gene is TRBV27, the J gene TRBJ2-4; weak D call: TRBD2 (6 bases). Trimming stripped 6 bases from V and 9 bases from J, with 12 bases between. The CDR3 has 12 amino acids. The germline gives CDR1 MNHEY, CDR2 SMNVEV (reference sequence). The CDR3, as DNA: TGTGCCAGCAGCCCCAACGGGGGCATTCAGTACTTC. Protein sequence: CASSPNGGIQYF.

The genes are TRBV9 and TRBJ1-2; TRBD1 matches 7 bases. The germline gives CDR1 SGDLS, CDR2 YYNGEE. This CDR3 contains 15 residues. The V gene end was trimmed by 0 bases and the J gene end by 4 bases; junction bases not matched to a gene: 6. The CDR3 sequence: CASSVGKGDSYGYTF. For the CDR3, the DNA is TGTGCCAGCAGCGTAGGGAAGGGGGACAGCTATGGCTACACCTTC.

There are many counts of this clonotype. The gene calls are TRBV28 and TRBJ2-7; 9 bases align to TRBD1. The J segment lost 2 bases and the V segment lost 6 bases, leaving 8 bases of the junction unmatched. CDR1 MDHEN and CDR2 SYDVKM come from the germline V gene. The CDR3 contains 15 residues. CDR3: CASRRRDRVTYEQYF. The DNA for the CDR3 is TGTGCCAGCAGACGCCGGGACAGGGTCACCTACGAGCAGTACTTC.

This clonotype was counted a single time. CDR3 protein: CSASVPDRATESFF. CDR3 DNA sequence: TGCAGTGCTAGCGTTCCGGACAGGGCCACCGAATCTTTCTTT. This rearrangement joins TRBV20-1 to TRBJ1-1; TRBD1 aligns across 8 bases. Germline CDR1 reads DFQATT; CDR2 reads SNEGSKA (reference sequence). The CDR3 has 14 amino acids. The V gene end was trimmed by 3 bases and the J gene end by 12 bases; junction bases not matched to a gene: 15.

This clonotype has a single count. This sequence joins TRBV7-2 and TRBJ2-7, with 7 positions matching TRBD2. The CDR3 length is 13 residues. The germline V gene encodes CDR1 SGHTA and CDR2 FQGNSA. The ends lost 5 bases at V and 5 bases at J; junction bases unmatched: 6. In nucleotides, the CDR3 is TGTGCCAGCAGCCGGGGGGAGCCCGACGAGCAGTACTTC. It translates to CASSRGEPDEQYF.

This clonotype was seen at least ten times. The chain recombines TRBV25-1 with TRBJ2-7; D uncertain. Per germline, CDR1 MGHDK and CDR2 SYGVNS. This CDR3 has 11 residues. V was trimmed by 5 bases and J by 3 bases, leaving 5 bases between them. The chain's CDR3 is CASSTNYEQYF. As DNA, the CDR3 is TGTGCCAGCAGTACCAACTACGAGCAGTACTTC.

The table lists this clonotype with many counts. The chain links TRBV7-8 to TRBJ2-7; D is undetermined. The germline V gene has CDR1 SGHVS and CDR2 FQNEAQ. The CDR3 is 13 amino acids. V lost 5 bases and J 4 bases, leaving 12 bases between the germline ends. CDR3 amino acids: CASSPGKRYEQYF. The CDR3 region has the DNA TGTGCCAGCAGCCCCGGTAAACGGTACGAGCAGTACTTC.

The rearrangement uses TRBV6-1 and TRBJ1-1; no clear D. CDR1 is MNHNS, CDR2 SASEGT, per germline. With 5 bases removed from V and 4 bases from J, the gap between germline ends came to 14 bases. CDR3 length: 14 amino acids. The DNA for the CDR3 is TGTGCCAGCAGTCCGCATCGGTTGGGCACTGAAGCTTTCTTT. It is translated as CASSPHRLGTEAFF.

This clonotype showed up many times. The V and J genes are TRBV4-1 and TRBJ2-7, with D tentatively TRBD1 (6 bases). The germline V and J ends were trimmed by 6 bases and 3 bases, with 18 bases remaining between them. The germline V gene has CDR1 MGHRA and CDR2 YSYEKL. This CDR3 is 15 amino acids long. CDR3 coding DNA: TGCGCCAGCAGTCCGACAGGCCCCCCGGACTACGAGCAGTACTTC. It yields the protein CASSPTGPPDYEQYF.

In this sample, this clonotype turned up many times. The chain has TRBV12-3 or TRBV12-4 and TRBJ2-5; 7 nucleotides agree with TRBD1. Trimming took 6 bases from V and 2 from J; bases not matched to a gene: 0. There are 12 residues in the CDR3. The CDR3 spells CASRQGQETQYF. CDR3 nucleotide sequence: TGTGCCAGCAGACAGGGGCAAGAGACCCAGTACTTC.

The chain carries TRBV6-2 or TRBV6-3 and TRBJ1-2, with TRBD1 as a possible D gene (6 bases). The CDR3 loop spans 15 amino acids. Germline V gene data show CDR1 as MNHEY and CDR2 as SVGEGT. V lost 0 bases, J lost 5 bases, and 13 bases lay in between. The CDR3 nucleotides are TGTGCCAGCAGTTACTCGTCCGGGGGCAGTTATGGCTACACCTTC. Amino acids: CASSYSSGGSYGYTF.

This clonotype was detected many times. The genes are TRBV27 and TRBJ2-5; 10 nucleotides agree with TRBD1. Germline assignment: CDR1 MNHEY and CDR2 SMNVEV (reference sequence). This CDR3 is built from 15 residues. Trimming cost V 6 bases and J 4 bases; bases outside gene matches: 8. The CDR3 DNA is TGTGCCAGCAGCCGCGCCGGGACAGGGGTAGAGACCCAGTACTTC. This translates into CASSRAGTGVETQYF.

This clonotype has a count of ten or more. This chain uses TRBV12-3 or TRBV12-4 with TRBJ2-7; D is possibly TRBD1 (6 bases). The ends were cut back, 4 bases at V and 3 bases at J, with 13 bases in the middle. The CDR3 is 14 residues long. CDR3 sequence (DNA): TGTGCCAGCAGTTCCAGGACAGAGAACTACGAGCAGTACTTC. It yields the protein CASSSRTENYEQYF.

The genes are TRBV27 and TRBJ1-5; possible D gene TRBD1, 5 bases. Trimming pared 4 bases from V and 5 bases from J, leaving 15 bases between. Germline V gene lookup returns CDR1 MNHEY and CDR2 SMNVEV (reference sequence). This CDR3 has 15 amino acids. Here the CDR3 reads CASSYDMGRHQPQHF. In DNA form, the CDR3 reads TGTGCCAGCAGTTACGATATGGGGCGCCATCAGCCCCAGCATTTT.

The CDR3 region is CASIPRGGNQPQHF. Written as DNA, the CDR3 is TGTGCCAGCATTCCTAGGGGTGGCAATCAGCCCCAGCATTTT. The chain carries TRBV28 and TRBJ1-5, with D possibly matching TRBD1 (5 bases). The V and J ends lost 7 bases and 2 bases respectively, with 12 bases between them. The CDR3 loop spans 14 amino acids. Germline V gene sequence: CDR1 MDHEN, CDR2 SYDVKM.

This clonotype was seen more than once but under ten times. The chain links TRBV11-1 to TRBJ2-5, with unresolved D. CDR3 length equals 15 residues. Germline loops: CDR1 SGHAT, CDR2 FQDESV (reference sequence). Trimming pared 4 bases from V and 1 base from J, leaving 13 bases between. The DNA of the CDR3 is TGTGCCAGCAGCTCTATAGTCGGCCCCCAAGAGACCCAGTACTTC. This translates into CASSSIVGPQETQYF. The variable domain in full, completed from reference TRBV11-1 and TRBJ2-5, reads EAEVAQSPRYKITEKSQAVAFWCDPISGHATLYWYRQILGQGPELLVQFQDESVVDDSQLPKDRFSAERLKGVDSTLKIQPAELGDSAMYLCASSSIVGPQETQYFGPGTRLLVL.

The table lists this clonotype with a few counts. CDR3 loop: CASSFSRGTGELFF. The CDR3 region has the DNA TGTGCCAGCAGTTTTAGTCGGGGCACCGGGGAGCTGTTTTTT. The rearrangement joins TRBV28 to TRBJ2-2, with D possibly being TRBD2 (5 bases). The germline gives CDR1 MDHEN, CDR2 SYDVKM. The length of the CDR3 is 14 residues. The V end lost 3 bases, the J end lost 4 bases, and 9 bases lay between the germline ends. Using reference TRBV28 and TRBJ2-2 for the parts outside the CDR3, the full variable domain is DVKVTQSSRYLVKRTGEKVFLECVQDMDHENMFWYRQDPGLGLRLIYFSYDVKMKEKGDIPEGYSVSREKKERFSLILESASTNQTSMYLCASSFSRGTGELFFGEGSRLTVL.

This clonotype was counted at least ten times. A much larger clone lies a single base off, so this may be a read error. The CDR3 ends on some other residue instead of the conserved phenylalanine or tryptophan, so this is likely a read error. The chain recombines TRBV12-3 or TRBV12-4 with TRBJ1-2; TRBD1 is a possible D gene (6 bases). The CDR3 covers 14 residues. Trimming shortened V by 6 bases and J by 6 bases, and 17 bases separated the two germline ends. CDR3 loop: CASRRGQINNGYTC. Written as DNA, the CDR3 is TGTGCCAGCAGGCGTGGACAGATCAACAATGGCTACACCTGC.

Many counts were recorded for this clonotype. J is TRBJ2-7 and V is TRBV5-1; D is perhaps TRBD2 (6 bases). The germline V gene encodes CDR1 SGHRS and CDR2 YFSETQ. This CDR3 is 13 amino acids long. The V gene lost 4 bases and the J gene lost 4 bases, with 12 bases spanning the gap. In nucleotides, the CDR3 is TGCGCCAGCAGCATGACTAGTTCTTACGAGCAGTACTTC. It yields the protein CASSMTSSYEQYF.

This clonotype has ten or more counts. The chain is built from TRBV7-9 and TRBJ2-7; 7 bases match TRBD1. CDR1 is SEHNR, CDR2 FQNEAQ, per germline (reference sequence). The CDR3 spans 12 residues. V trimming: 4 bases; J trimming: 5 bases; junction bases outside the gene matches: 2. CDR3 DNA sequence: TGTGCCAGCAGCTGGACAGGAAACGAGCAGTACTTC. This translates into CASSWTGNEQYF. Variable domain in full (rest from reference TRBV7-9 and TRBJ2-7): DTGVSQNPRHKITKRGQNVTFRCDPISEHNRLYWYRQTLGQGPEFLTYFQNEAQLEKSRLLSDRFSAERPKGSFSTLEIQRTEQGDSAMYLCASSWTGNEQYFGPGTRLTVT.

The table lists this clonotype with many counts. The chain links TRBV2 to TRBJ1-2; no definite D call. Trimming removed 3 bases at V and 3 bases at J, with 11 bases between. The CDR3 runs 14 residues. CDR1 is SNHLY, CDR2 FYNNEI, per germline. CDR3 region: CASSEVNSYYGYTF. DNA for the CDR3: TGTGCCAGCAGTGAGGTTAACTCATACTATGGCTACACCTTC.

This clonotype has ten or more counts. J is TRBJ1-1 and V is TRBV27; D not certain. The germline V gene has CDR1 MNHEY and CDR2 SMNVEV (reference sequence). The V end lost 2 bases, the J end lost 4 bases, and 11 bases lay between the germline ends. This CDR3 comprises 14 residues. For the CDR3, the DNA is TGTGCCAGCAGTTTAACCGGGGTGACCACTGAAGCTTTCTTT. Translation gives CASSLTGVTTEAFF.

The chain's CDR3 is CASSERVRGQVNTGELFF. CDR3 nucleotide sequence: TGTGCCAGCAGTGAAAGGGTGAGGGGACAGGTGAACACCGGGGAGCTGTTTTTT. The chain links TRBV6-1 to TRBJ2-2; 8 positions agree with TRBD1. Trimming removed 2 bases from V and 1 base from J; junction bases left unmatched: 9. This CDR3 is 18 amino acids long. Per germline, CDR1 MNHNS and CDR2 SASEGT.